The 13 T cell receptor beta chains presented below share a single source sample, sequenced in a study of blood T cell repertoires in COVID-19. Assay: immunoSEQ multiplex PCR; the TCRdb copy retains only in-frame clones and omits some. This table has over 120,000 clones, roughly 85% appearing once. Sequencing input: peripheral blood. The receptors come from a human donor with acute or convalescent COVID-19. The donor label of this sample is uncertain.

The chain uses TRBV19 and TRBJ1-6; weak D call: TRBD1 (6 bases). The V and J ends lost 6 bases and 5 bases respectively, with 20 bases between them. This CDR3 is built from 17 residues. Germline CDR1 is LNHDA and CDR2 is SQIVND (reference sequence). Here the CDR3 DNA reads TGTGCCAGTAGAGGGGGGGCAGGTGACGGAAATAATTCACCCCTCCACTTT. Translating it yields CASRGGAGDGNNSPLHF.

The V gene is TRBV27, the J gene TRBJ2-1, with no clear D. Looked up from germline, CDR1 is MNHEY and CDR2 is SMNVEV (reference sequence). Deletions cut 6 bases from V and 6 bases from J, with 9 bases between. The CDR3 extends over 12 amino acids. CDR3 protein: CASRGLVNEQFF. The CDR3 nucleotides read TGTGCCAGCAGGGGCCTTGTCAATGAGCAGTTCTTC.

For the CDR3, the DNA is TGTGCCAGCAGCCGGAGCTTGGTCAATGAGCAGTTCTTC. It specifies CASSRSLVNEQFF. The V and J genes are TRBV7-9 and TRBJ2-1, with D hard to call. V lost 5 bases, J lost 6 bases, and 11 bases lay in between. The CDR3 spans 13 residues. The germline V gene has CDR1 SEHNR and CDR2 FQNEAQ (reference sequence).

The V and J genes are TRBV7-2 and TRBJ2-1; 9 positions agree with TRBD2. The V gene end was trimmed by 3 bases and the J gene end by 9 bases; junction bases not matched to a gene: 12. The CDR3 length is 16 residues. Per germline, CDR1 SGHTA and CDR2 FQGNSA. CDR3 protein: CASSFKTGSGSGEQFF. The CDR3 DNA reads as TGTGCCAGCAGCTTCAAGACTGGTAGCGGGAGTGGTGAGCAGTTCTTC.

J is TRBJ2-7 and V is TRBV12-3 or TRBV12-4; D unclear. CDR3 length: 11 amino acids. Deletions cut 6 bases from V and 7 bases from J, with 10 bases between. In DNA, the CDR3 is TGTGCCAGCAGCCCGCTAAAGGAGCAGTACTTC. Protein sequence: CASSPLKEQYF.

This chain uses TRBV10-3 with TRBJ2-3; 9 positions agree with TRBD1. With 8 bases clipped from V and 2 bases from J, the junction kept 8 bases outside the gene matches. Germline values: CDR1 ENHRY, CDR2 SYGVKD. This CDR3 comprises 15 residues. CDR3 sequence: CAIGPGQGDTDTQYF. The CDR3 nucleotides are TGTGCCATCGGACCGGGACAGGGCGACACAGATACGCAGTATTTT.

The V and J genes are TRBV7-9 and TRBJ1-5; 8 nucleotides align to TRBD1. Germline CDR1 reads SEHNR; CDR2 reads FQNEAQ (reference sequence). V lost 2 bases and J lost 6; bases outside the gene matches: 15. The CDR3 length is 18 residues. The CDR3 protein is CASSLSIPDRGGSQPQHF. CDR3 nucleotides: TGTGCCAGCAGCTTATCCATACCTGACAGGGGAGGTAGTCAGCCCCAGCATTTT.

J is TRBJ1-2 and V is TRBV29-1; 7 nucleotides match TRBD1. CDR1 SQVTM and CDR2 ANQGSEA come from the germline V gene. This CDR3 spans 13 amino acids. V lost 0 bases to trimming and J lost 4 bases; unmatched junction nucleotides: 2. CDR3 in amino acids: CSVEDNRGYGYTF. The DNA of the CDR3 is TGCAGCGTTGAAGATAACAGGGGCTATGGCTACACCTTC.

CDR3 nucleotide sequence: TGTGCCAGCAGGGACACTAGCGGGTCTTACAATGAGCAGTTCTTC. This translates into CASRDTSGSYNEQFF. The chain joins TRBV6-4 to TRBJ2-1; 9 bases map to TRBD2. V was pared by 6 bases and J by 4 bases, with 7 bases of the junction left unmatched. The CDR3 length is 15 residues. Germline V lookup: CDR1 MRHNA, CDR2 SNTAGT.

The CDR3 DNA is TGTGCCAGCAGCTTGGACAGGGGGGCCTATAATTCACCCCTCCACTTT. Translated, it gives CASSLDRGAYNSPLHF. The rearrangement uses TRBV5-4 and TRBJ1-6, with 8 bases matching TRBD1. This CDR3 region has 16 residues. V shed 0 bases, J shed 2 bases, and the junction held 1 base outside the gene matches. Germline CDR1 reads SGHNT; CDR2 reads YYREEE (reference sequence).

This chain connects TRBV18 to TRBJ1-5; maybe TRBD1 (6 bases). V lost 2 bases, J lost 0 bases, and 11 bases lay in between. The germline V gene encodes CDR1 KGHSH and CDR2 LQKENI. This CDR3 has 16 residues. The CDR3 DNA sequence: TGTGCCAGCTCACCATCAGGGGCAAATAGCAATCAGCCCCAGCATTTT. The encoded protein is CASSPSGANSNQPQHF.

The count of this clone is one. This chain joins TRBV7-2 and TRBJ2-5; 11 bases are shared with TRBD2. The length of the CDR3 is 16 residues. The germline gives CDR1 SGHTA, CDR2 FQGNSA. The V segment lost 4 bases and the J segment 5 bases; nucleotides outside the gene matches: 9. The CDR3 region has the DNA TGTGCCAGCAGCTCACCTAGCGGGGGGATACAGGAGACCCAGTACTTC. Its translation: CASSSPSGGIQETQYF. The whole variable domain, filled in from reference TRBV7-2 and TRBJ2-5, reads GAGVSQSPSNKVTEKGKDVELRCDPISGHTALYWYRQSLGQGLEFLIYFQGNSAPDKSGLPSDRFSAERTGGSVSTLTIQRTQQEDSAVYLCASSSPSGGIQETQYFGPGTRLLVL.

The V call is TRBV16, the J call TRBJ1-5, with 7 bases that match TRBD1. The germline V gene has CDR1 KGHSY and CDR2 FQNENV. The V segment lost 5 bases and the J segment 0 bases; nucleotides outside the gene matches: 13. This CDR3 has 18 amino acids. This CDR3 is CASSDQQGGRYSNQPQHF. The CDR3 DNA is TGTGCCAGCAGCGACCAGCAGGGGGGACGTTATAGCAATCAGCCCCAGCATTTT.